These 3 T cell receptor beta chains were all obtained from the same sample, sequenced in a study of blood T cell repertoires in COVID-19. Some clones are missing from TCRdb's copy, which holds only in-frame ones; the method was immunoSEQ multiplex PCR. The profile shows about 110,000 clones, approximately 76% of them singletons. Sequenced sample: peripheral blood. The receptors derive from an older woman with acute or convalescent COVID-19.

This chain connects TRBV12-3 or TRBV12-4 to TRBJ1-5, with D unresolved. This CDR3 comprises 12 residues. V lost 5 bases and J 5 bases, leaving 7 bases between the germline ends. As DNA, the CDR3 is TGTGCCAGCAGTCCCCTTGATCAGCCCCAGCATTTT. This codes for CASSPLDQPQHF.

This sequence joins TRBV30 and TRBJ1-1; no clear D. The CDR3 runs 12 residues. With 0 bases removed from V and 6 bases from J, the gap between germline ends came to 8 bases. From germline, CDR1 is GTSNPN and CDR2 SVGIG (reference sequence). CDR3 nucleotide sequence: TGTGCCTGGAGTGTAAGAACTGCTGAAGCTTTCTTT. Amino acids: CAWSVRTAEAFF.

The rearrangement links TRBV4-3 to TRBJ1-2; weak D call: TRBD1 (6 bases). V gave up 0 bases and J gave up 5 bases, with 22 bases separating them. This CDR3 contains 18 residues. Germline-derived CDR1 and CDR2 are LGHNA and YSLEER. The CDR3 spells CASSQDRPAPGAEYGYTF. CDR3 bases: TGCGCCAGCAGCCAAGATCGACCCGCCCCAGGGGCAGAATATGGCTACACCTTC.